The rows below give T cell receptor beta chains drawn from one sample of a study of T cell repertoires in ileal Crohn's disease. Assay: immunoSEQ multiplex PCR; the TCRdb copy retains only in-frame clones and omits some. The sample includes around 15,000 clones, around 79% seen only once; the top ten take approximately 14%. The material sequenced was ileal tissue. The receptors were gathered from an adult with Crohn's disease. Each CDR3 is given with its conserved first and last residue. D genes are given only for firm matches. Not all rows give a size; the values are once, few, many and, for expanded clones, a class.

d_call,j_call,clone_size,v_call,cdr3_aa,cdr3_nt
NA,TRBJ1-2,NA,TRBV25-1,CASSASGPYGYTF,TGTGCCAGCAGTGCCTCTGGGCCCTATGGCTACACCTTC
TRBD2,TRBJ2-1,NA,TRBV7-2,CASSVAGGVQNEQFF,TGTGCCAGCAGCGTCGCCGGGGGGGTACAAAATGAGCAGTTCTTC
TRBD1,TRBJ1-6,NA,TRBV7-9,CASSSLNRGYNSPLHF,TGTGCCAGCAGCTCACTGAACAGGGGTTATAATTCACCCCTCCACTTT
NA,TRBJ1-1,few,TRBV5-4,CASSLAKGKNTEAFF,TGTGCCAGCAGCTTGGCTAAGGGGAAGAACACTGAAGCTTTCTTT
TRBD1,TRBJ1-1,few,TRBV7-9,CASTPSGGAGNTEAFF,TGTGCCAGCACCCCGTCAGGGGGCGCGGGGAACACTGAAGCTTTCTTT
TRBD1,TRBJ2-3,NA,TRBV6-1,CASSEWGQGGMVFADTQYF,TGTGCCAGCAGCGAATGGGGACAGGGTGGAATGGTTTTTGCAGATACGCAGTATTTT
NA,TRBJ2-7,NA,TRBV20-1,CSAGTTREQYF,TGCAGTGCCGGGACCACTCGCGAGCAGTACTTC
NA,TRBJ2-7,NA,TRBV6-1,CASSTLGAGNYEQYF,TGTGCCAGCAGTACCCTAGGGGCAGGGAACTACGAGCAGTACTTC
NA,TRBJ2-7,NA,TRBV29-1,CSVGDNKDEQYF,TGCAGCGTTGGGGACAACAAGGACGAGCAGTACTTC
TRBD1,TRBJ1-2,NA,TRBV6-5,CASSYSDRGANGYTF,TGTGCCAGCAGTTACTCTGACAGGGGGGCAAATGGCTACACCTTC
TRBD1,TRBJ2-3,NA,TRBV7-9,CASSLGQGIDTQYF,TGTGCCAGCAGCTTAGGACAGGGGATTGATACGCAGTATTTT
NA,TRBJ1-6,few,TRBV2,CASSDQGPYNSPLHF,TGTGCCAGCAGTGATCAGGGCCCCTATAATTCACCCCTCCACTTT
TRBD1,TRBJ1-1,NA,TRBV6-6,CASSGQGEGNTEAFF,TGTGCCAGCAGTGGACAGGGGGAAGGGAACACTGAAGCTTTCTTT
TRBD1,TRBJ1-6,NA,TRBV5-1,CASSLVGTGGNNSPLHF,TGCGCCAGCAGCTTGGTGGGGACAGGGGGCAATAATTCACCCCTCCACTTT
NA,TRBJ2-7,NA,TRBV5-1,CASSLSGDSLYEQYF,TGCGCCAGCAGCTTATCGGGTGACAGCCTCTACGAGCAGTACTTC
NA,TRBJ1-5,NA,TRBV5-1,CASRGGSGDSNQPQHF,TGCGCCAGCAGGGGGGGTTCAGGAGATAGCAATCAGCCCCAGCATTTT
NA,TRBJ2-3,NA,TRBV5-6,CASSPRGHSTDTQYF,TGTGCCAGCAGCCCACGGGGGCACAGCACAGATACGCAGTATTTT
TRBD1,TRBJ1-4,NA,TRBV7-9,CASSYWTGPDEKLFF,TGTGCCAGCAGCTACTGGACAGGGCCGGATGAAAAACTGTTTTTT
TRBD2,TRBJ2-3,NA,TRBV11-2,CASSPATSGAILGTQYF,TGTGCCAGCAGCCCCGCGACTAGCGGGGCCATCCTGGGTACGCAGTATTTT
NA,TRBJ1-3,NA,TRBV30,CAWSDGVFYGNTIYF,TGTGCCTGGAGCGACGGGGTTTTTTATGGAAACACCATATATTTT
NA,TRBJ2-7,NA,TRBV27,CASSDRPSYEQYF,TGTGCCAGCAGCGACAGGCCTTCCTACGAGCAGTACTTC
TRBD1,TRBJ2-3,NA,TRBV5-6,CASSLDEGASTDTQYF,TGTGCCAGCAGCTTGGATGAGGGGGCGAGCACAGATACGCAGTATTTT
TRBD1,TRBJ1-5,NA,TRBV4-1,CASSQGKLARDRDNQPQHF,TGCGCCAGCAGCCAAGGGAAACTAGCCAGGGACAGGGACAATCAGCCCCAGCATTTT
NA,TRBJ1-5,NA,TRBV30,CAWSEQDNQPQHF,TGTGCCTGGAGTGAGCAGGACAATCAGCCCCAGCATTTT
NA,TRBJ2-2,NA,TRBV9,CASSVQGGTGELFF,TGTGCCAGCAGCGTTCAGGGGGGAACCGGGGAGCTGTTTTTT
NA,TRBJ2-7,NA,TRBV11-2,CASSLRLAYEQYF,TGTGCCAGCAGCCTGAGACTGGCGTACGAGCAGTACTTC
NA,TRBJ1-1,NA,TRBV30,CAWSEVLNTEAFF,TGTGCCTGGAGTGAGGTCTTGAACACTGAAGCTTTCTTT
NA,TRBJ1-6,few,TRBV7-9,CASTQSGGNNSPLHF,TGTGCCAGCACCCAATCCGGGGGTAATAATTCACCCCTCCACTTT
NA,TRBJ2-7,NA,TRBV2,CASSEDGGAVNEQYF,TGTGCCAGCAGTGAAGATGGGGGGGCCGTCAACGAGCAGTACTTC
NA,TRBJ1-2,NA,TRBV14,CASSQGRATGYTF,TGTGCCAGCAGCCAAGGAAGGGCGACTGGCTACACCTTC
NA,TRBJ2-2,NA,TRBV27,CASSSPRGEDTGELFF,TGTGCCAGCAGTTCCCCTAGGGGTGAGGACACCGGGGAGCTGTTTTTT
TRBD1,TRBJ1-5,few,TRBV30,CAWSVGGTGFLANQPQHF,TGTGCCTGGAGTGTAGGTGGGACAGGATTTCTAGCAAATCAGCCCCAGCATTTT
NA,TRBJ2-5,NA,TRBV18,CASSPGRGAETQYF,TGTGCCAGCTCACCGGGCAGGGGGGCAGAGACCCAGTACTTC
TRBD1,TRBJ1-6,NA,TRBV5-6,CASSSRGGQGRSPLHF,TGTGCCAGCAGCTCTAGGGGGGGACAGGGAAGATCACCCCTCCACTTT
NA,TRBJ2-5,NA,TRBV18,CASSPQGGQETQYF,TGTGCCAGCTCACCACAGGGGGGTCAAGAGACCCAGTACTTC
TRBD1,TRBJ1-2,NA,TRBV6-5,CASSSTLGQGYGYTF,TGTGCCAGCAGTTCAACCCTGGGACAGGGTTATGGCTACACCTTC
NA,TRBJ1-1,NA,TRBV7-9,CASIPYWNTEAFF,TGTGCCAGCATCCCCTACTGGAACACTGAAGCTTTCTTT
NA,TRBJ2-7,NA,TRBV27,CASSLYGASWGRGSYEQYF,TGTGCCAGCAGTTTATATGGGGCCAGTTGGGGCAGGGGATCCTACGAGCAGTACTTC
NA,TRBJ1-4,NA,TRBV27,CASSLNPATNEKLFF,TGTGCCAGCAGTTTGAACCCGGCAACTAATGAAAAACTGTTTTTT
TRBD1,TRBJ2-5,NA,TRBV29-1,CSVGAPGGRETQYF,TGCAGCGTTGGGGCCCCAGGGGGCCGGGAGACCCAGTACTTC
NA,TRBJ1-1,NA,TRBV27,CASSSDLLTGANTEAFF,TGTGCCAGCAGCTCCGATCTTCTGACAGGAGCGAACACTGAAGCTTTCTTT